The clone carrying this TCR beta chain was detected a few times. The antigen is not known. This record belongs to a study of early T cells in non-severe SARS-CoV-2 infection. Study-wide context: Sequencing used unsorted whole-blood bulk RNA, so chains lack pairing. General observations from the study: Private and CD4 specificities were missed by VDJdb matching, which favored anti-spike CD8 responses.

The CDR3 totals 12 residues. The ends were cut back, 0 bases at V and 3 bases at J, with 6 bases in the middle. The germline V gene has CDR1 SQVTM and CDR2 ANQGSEA. Attachment of unique molecular identifiers was made to individual cDNA molecules. TCRdb reanalysed the 5' RACE reads using MiXCR and keeps one entry per CDR3 protein. The profile shows 100,000 to 120,000 distinct CDR3 sequences, 10% to 15% of them singletons. This receptor was taken from an adult who was a healthcare worker with PCR-confirmed SARS-CoV-2 infection or an uninfected control (not recorded which). The V gene is TRBV29-1, the J gene TRBJ2-7; no reliable D call. The starting material was whole blood, obtained at baseline. CDR3 protein: CSVEDRHYEQYF. The CDR3 DNA is TGCAGCGTTGAAGATCGCCACTACGAGCAGTACTTC.